The clone carrying this T cell receptor beta chain was detected a few times. Its antigen is undetermined. The data derive from a study of tumor-infiltrating lymphocytes in primary liver carcinoma. Turning to the study itself: The study included patients who were men and women aged 30 to 69 years.

From 500 to 600 ng of total RNA, TCR beta-specific cDNA was reverse-transcribed using a constant-region primer. Three-round nested multiplex PCR performed with slightly modified ARM-PCR produced the TCR beta libraries. Running around 10 cycles apiece, the first two PCR rounds relied on TRBV1-TRBV30 forward primers together with a C-beta reverse primer. TCRdb re-called the multiplex PCR reads with MiXCR, one entry per CDR3 protein. The table shows fewer than 400,000 distinct CDR3 sequences, with 65% occurring only once. General observations from the study: Being bulk and unsorted, samples allowed no CD4+ and CD8+ repertoire comparison. Tumor-adjacent and tumor-blood pairs shared a smaller degree of overlap than tumor region pairs.

For blood RNA, unsorted whole blood served as the source, and germline DNA was extracted too. They drew approximately 3.8 milliliters of peripheral blood before surgery. V lost 3 bases to trimming and J lost 3 bases; unmatched junction nucleotides: 3. The CDR3 runs 14 residues. Germline V CDR1 and CDR2: ENHRY, SYGVKD. The clonotype was recovered from a man between 35 and 55 years old with primary liver carcinoma and hepatitis B virus infection. Sequenced material: peripheral blood. The chain combines TRBV10-3 with TRBJ2-7, with 9 bases aligning to TRBD1. The CDR3 reads CAISDEDRGYEQYF. The CDR3 DNA sequence: TGTGCCATCAGTGATGAGGACAGGGGCTACGAGCAGTACTTC.